This T cell receptor (beta chain) is drawn from a study of blood T cells in healthy people across ages. Using a J-beta primer mix together with a sample-barcoded 5' primer, a second PCR was run for about 6 to 11 cycles. TCRdb called the 5' RACE reads again in MiXCR, with one record for every CDR3 protein. The table includes about 720,000 distinct CDR3 sequences, roughly 20% detected once. Trimming stripped 5 bases from V and 13 bases from J, with 20 bases between. The germline V gene encodes CDR1 SEHNR and CDR2 FQNEAQ (reference sequence). The CDR3 runs 14 residues. The people who gave samples were healthy Caucasians from Russia, aged about 6 to 100. Findings and limits, study-wide: Unsorted PBMCs prevented conclusive naive versus antigen-experienced comparison.

A remark on this clonotype: The target antigen is unknown.

This clonotype was sampled from a man between 70 and 80 years old in good health. The chain couples TRBV7-9 to TRBJ1-4; D is unclear. Sequencing was performed on blood. CDR3 bases: TGTGCCAGCAGCGGTACTGGGTCAGATATATTACTGTTTTTT. Translation: CASSGTGSDILLFF.